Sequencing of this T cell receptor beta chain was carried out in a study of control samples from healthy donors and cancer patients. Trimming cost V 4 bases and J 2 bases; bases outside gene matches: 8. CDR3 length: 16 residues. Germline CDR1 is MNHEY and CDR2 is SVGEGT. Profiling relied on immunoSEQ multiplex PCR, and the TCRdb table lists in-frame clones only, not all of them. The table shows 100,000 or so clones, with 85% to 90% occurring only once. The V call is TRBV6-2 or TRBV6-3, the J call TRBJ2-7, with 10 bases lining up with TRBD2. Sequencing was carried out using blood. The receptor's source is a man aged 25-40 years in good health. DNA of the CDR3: TGTGCCAGCAGTTTGGCCGGGACTAGCGTCACCTACGAGCAGTACTTC. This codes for CASSLAGTSVTYEQYF.